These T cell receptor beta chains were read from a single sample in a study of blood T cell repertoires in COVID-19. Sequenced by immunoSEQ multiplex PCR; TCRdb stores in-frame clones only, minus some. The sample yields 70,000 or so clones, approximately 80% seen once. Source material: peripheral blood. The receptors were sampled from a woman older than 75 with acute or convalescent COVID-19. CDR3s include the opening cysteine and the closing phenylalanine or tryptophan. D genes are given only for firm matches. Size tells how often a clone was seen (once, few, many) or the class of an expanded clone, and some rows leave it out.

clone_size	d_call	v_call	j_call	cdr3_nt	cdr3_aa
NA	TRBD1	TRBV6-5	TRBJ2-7	TGTGCCAGCAGTTACTCAAAAGGACAGGGGGGACGGGAGCAGTACTTC	CASSYSKGQGGREQYF
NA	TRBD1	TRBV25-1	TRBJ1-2	TGTGCCAGCAGTGAATTGACAGGGGATGTCTATGGCTACACCTTC	CASSELTGDVYGYTF
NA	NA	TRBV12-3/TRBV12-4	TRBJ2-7	TGTGCCAGCAGTTTAACGACAGCCTACGAGCAGTACTTC	CASSLTTAYEQYF
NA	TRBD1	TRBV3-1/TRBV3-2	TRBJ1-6	TGTGCCAGCAGCCTCAGAAAGGGGACAGCCCTTAATTCACCCCTCCACTTT	CASSLRKGTALNSPLHF
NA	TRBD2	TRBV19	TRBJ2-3	TGTGCCAGTAGCGACACTAGCGGGGGAGCAGATACGCAGTATTTT	CASSDTSGGADTQYF
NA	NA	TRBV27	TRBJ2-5	TGTGCCAGCAGTTTATACCCAACGGGGGAAACCCAGTACTTC	CASSLYPTGETQYF
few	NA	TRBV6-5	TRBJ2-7	TGTGCCAGCTTGGGGCACAACGAGCAGTACTTC	CASLGHNEQYF
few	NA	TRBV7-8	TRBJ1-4	TGTGCCAGCAGCGGGCGGGACCCTAATGAAAAACTGTTTTTT	CASSGRDPNEKLFF
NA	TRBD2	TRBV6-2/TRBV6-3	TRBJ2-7	TGTGCCAGCAGTAGGACTAGCGGGGGGGCCTACGAGCAGTACTTC	CASSRTSGGAYEQYF
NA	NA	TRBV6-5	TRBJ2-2	TGTGCCAGCAGACACCCTAACACCGGGGAGCTGTTTTTT	CASRHPNTGELFF
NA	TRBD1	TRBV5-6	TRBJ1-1	TGTGCCAGCAGCTCCGGGACAGGGGCTTCCAACACTGAAGCTTTCTTT	CASSSGTGASNTEAFF
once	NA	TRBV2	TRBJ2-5	TGTGCCAGCAGTGAAGGTGGGGGGGGCTTAGGGACCCAGTACTTC	CASSEGGGGLGTQYF
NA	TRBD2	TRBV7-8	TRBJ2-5	TGTGCCAGCAGCCGGACGTTGAGCGGGGGGCAAGAGACCCAGTACTTC	CASSRTLSGGQETQYF
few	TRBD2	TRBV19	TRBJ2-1	TGTGCCAGTAGTAAACCGCCGGGACTAGGCTACAATGAGCAGTTCTTC	CASSKPPGLGYNEQFF
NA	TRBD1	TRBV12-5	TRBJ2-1	TGTGCTAGTGGTTTGACCCGGGACAGCCAAACCAGGTACAATGAGCAGTTCTTC	CASGLTRDSQTRYNEQFF
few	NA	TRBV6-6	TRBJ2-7	TGTGCCAGCAGTCCCAGGGGTGGGGAGCAGTACTTC	CASSPRGGEQYF
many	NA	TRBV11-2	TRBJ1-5	TGTGCCAGCAGCTCCAACATGGCCCCCCAGCATTTT	CASSSNMAPQHF
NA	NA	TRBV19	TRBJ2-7	TGTGCCAGTAGTGTGGACAGACAGTTCTACGAGCAGTACTTC	CASSVDRQFYEQYF
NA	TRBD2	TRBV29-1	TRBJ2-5	TGCAGCGCCGGGGGGGACGAGACCCAGTACTTC	CSAGGDETQYF
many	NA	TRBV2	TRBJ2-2	TGTGCCAGCAGTATGGACAGAAACACCGGGGAGCTGTTTTTT	CASSMDRNTGELFF
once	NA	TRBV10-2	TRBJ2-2	TGCGCCAGCAAGACTAGTCTCCGCGGGGAGCTGTTTTTT	CASKTSLRGELFF
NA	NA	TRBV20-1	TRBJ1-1	TGCAGTGCTCCAGGGCGTACTGAAGCTTTCTTT	CSAPGRTEAFF